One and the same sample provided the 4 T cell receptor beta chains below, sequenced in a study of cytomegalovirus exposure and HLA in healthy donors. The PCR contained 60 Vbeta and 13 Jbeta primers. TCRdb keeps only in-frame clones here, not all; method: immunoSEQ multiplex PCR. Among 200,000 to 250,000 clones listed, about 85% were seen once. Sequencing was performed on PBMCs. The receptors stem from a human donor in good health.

The CDR3 region is CSARTGGSLKGYTF. The CDR3 nucleotides read TGCAGCGCCCGGACAGGGGGAAGCCTTAAAGGCTACACCTTC. The chain recombines TRBV29-1 with TRBJ1-2; TRBD1 matches 10 bases. The CDR3 runs to 14 residues. Per the germline V gene, CDR1 is SQVTM and CDR2 is ANQGSEA. With 7 bases clipped from V and 8 bases from J, the junction kept 13 bases outside the gene matches.

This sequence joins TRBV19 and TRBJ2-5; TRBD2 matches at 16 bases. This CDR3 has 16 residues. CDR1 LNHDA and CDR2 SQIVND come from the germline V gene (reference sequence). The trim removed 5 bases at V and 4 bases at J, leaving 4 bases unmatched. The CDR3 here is CASSLGLAGGRETQYF. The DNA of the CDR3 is TGTGCCAGTAGTCTGGGACTAGCGGGAGGGAGAGAGACCCAGTACTTC.

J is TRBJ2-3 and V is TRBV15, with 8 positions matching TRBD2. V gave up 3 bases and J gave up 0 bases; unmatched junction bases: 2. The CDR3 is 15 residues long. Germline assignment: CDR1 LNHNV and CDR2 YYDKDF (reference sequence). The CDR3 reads CATSSGGGSTDTQYF. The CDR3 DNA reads TGTGCCACCAGCAGTGGCGGGGGGAGCACAGATACGCAGTATTTT.

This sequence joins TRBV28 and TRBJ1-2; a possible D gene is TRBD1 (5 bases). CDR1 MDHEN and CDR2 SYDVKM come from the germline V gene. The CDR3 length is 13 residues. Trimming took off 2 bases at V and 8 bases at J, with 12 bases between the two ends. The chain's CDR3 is CASSLVQAGGYTF. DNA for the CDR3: TGTGCCAGCAGTTTAGTACAGGCCGGCGGCTACACCTTC.